One and the same sample provided the 24 T cell receptor beta chains below, sequenced in a study of metastatic and nonmetastatic thyroid tumors. TCRdb used MiXCR to call clones anew from the PCR reads. The data show about 41,000 clones, roughly 26% seen once. Thyroid surgery was performed in patients who had received no treatment beforehand. Sequenced material: tumor tissue. These receptors were collected from a female donor with papillary thyroid cancer or a benign thyroid nodule (not recorded which). Some clones in this sample may be carry-over from other donors' samples.

This clone was counted at least ten times. This may be a read error, as it is one base from a much larger clone. The CDR3 DNA sequence: TGTGCCGCAGGGTGGTATACGCAGTATTTT. It codes for CAAGWYTQYF. The chain links TRBV27 to TRBJ2-3; TRBD1 might be the D (5 bases). Looked up from germline, CDR1 is MNHEY and CDR2 is SMNVEV (reference sequence). With 11 bases removed from V and 7 bases from J, the gap between germline ends came to 10 bases. This CDR3 has 10 amino acids.

The chain carries TRBV6-5 and TRBJ1-6; 8 bases agree with TRBD1. Germline CDR1 reads MNHEY; CDR2 reads SVGAGI. The CDR3 consists of 14 residues. The J segment lost 7 bases and the V segment lost 4 bases, leaving 3 bases of the junction unmatched. CDR3 sequence reads: CASSFRGHNSPLHF. DNA of the CDR3: TGTGCCAGCAGTTTCAGGGGGCACAATTCACCCCTCCACTTT.

For this clone: The junction differs from germline at one of its ends, possibly a read error. The rearrangement joins TRBV20-1 to TRBJ2-3; TRBD2 matches at 11 bases. The CDR3 consists of 15 residues. Germline V gene lookup returns CDR1 DFQATT and CDR2 SNEGSKA (reference sequence). The CDR3 loop is CSATKGLAVADTQYF. The CDR3 nucleotides read TGCAGTGCTACAAAGGGACTAGCGGTCGCAGATACTCAGTATTTT.

This clone was observed many times. V and J are TRBV7-9 and TRBJ1-2; D ambiguous. V dropped 3 bases and J dropped 8 bases, with 19 bases sitting between them. Per the germline V gene, CDR1 is SEHNR and CDR2 is FQNEAQ (reference sequence). The CDR3 totals 15 residues. The DNA of the CDR3 is TGTGCCAGCAGCTTTAGCGCCTTGGCCGCCTCAGGCTACACCTTC. It is translated as CASSFSALAASGYTF. Combining the CDR3 with reference TRBV7-9 and TRBJ1-2 gives the whole variable domain DTGVSQNPRHKITKRGQNVTFRCDPISEHNRLYWYRQTLGQGPEFLTYFQNEAQLEKSRLLSDRFSAERPKGSFSTLEIQRTEQGDSAMYLCASSFSALAASGYTFGSGTRLTVV.

As concerns this clone: One end of the junction varies from germline; a read error may be responsible. V gene TRBV20-1 combines with J gene TRBJ2-1; D gene ambiguous. This CDR3 spans 11 amino acids. Germline CDR1 and CDR2: DFQATT and SNEGSKA (reference sequence). In nucleotides, the CDR3 is TGCAGTGTGGAGTGTCGGAATGAGCAGTTCTTT. As protein: CSVECRNEQFF.

The V call is TRBV6-1, the J call TRBJ2-7, with D perhaps matching TRBD2 (6 bases). The CDR3 contains 12 residues. Deletions cut 8 bases from V and 2 bases from J, with 10 bases between. The V gene's germline CDR1 is MNHNS and CDR2 SASEGT. The CDR3 is CASAGTAYEQYF. The CDR3 region has the DNA TGTGCCAGCGCGGGAACAGCCTACGAGCAGTACTTC.

This clone was seen at least ten times. This sequence joins TRBV5-1 and TRBJ2-3; TRBD1 agrees at 9 bases. The V and J ends lost 5 bases and 3 bases, in that order; junction bases with no gene match: 4. The CDR3 consists of 14 residues. Germline V gene lookup returns CDR1 SGHRS and CDR2 YFSETQ. The CDR3 DNA sequence: TGCGCCAGCAGGAGGGACAGGGTAACAGATACGCAGTATTTT. Its protein product is CASRRDRVTDTQYF. Full variable domain (outside the CDR3, taken from reference TRBV5-1 and TRBJ2-3): KAGVTQTPRYLIKTRGQQVTLSCSPISGHRSVSWYQQTPGQGLQFLFEYFSETQRNKGNFPGRFSGRQFSNSRSEMNVSTLELGDSALYLCASRRDRVTDTQYFGPGTRLTVL.

This clone was seen ten or more times. CDR3: CASTSQGGAGYGYTF. CDR3 nucleotide sequence: TGTGCCAGCACCTCCCAAGGGGGCGCCGGTTATGGCTACACCTTC. The chain employs TRBV9 and TRBJ1-2, with 7 bases lining up with TRBD1. Trimming removed 6 bases from V and 5 bases from J; junction bases left unmatched: 13. There are 15 residues in the CDR3. Germline V lookup: CDR1 SGDLS, CDR2 YYNGEE.

Ten or more counts support this clone. The chain links TRBV27 to TRBJ2-1, with a possible D match to TRBD2 (5 bases). Germline V gives CDR1 MNHEY, CDR2 SMNVEV (reference sequence). The V gene lost 0 bases and the J gene lost 7 bases, with 16 bases spanning the gap. The CDR3 totals 16 residues. CDR3 in DNA: TGTGCCAGCAGTTTATCGCGTGCAGTCTCGGGGAATGAGCAGTTCTTC. Its translation: CASSLSRAVSGNEQFF.

The chain uses TRBV20-1 and TRBJ1-5, with 10 positions matching TRBD1. CDR1 DFQATT and CDR2 SNEGSKA come from the germline V gene (reference sequence). J lost 4 bases, V lost 0 bases, and 6 bases had no gene match. The CDR3 length is 16 residues. DNA of the CDR3: TGCAGTGCTAGAGATGGGACAGGGGCGGATAATCAGCCCCAGCATTTT. This translates into CSARDGTGADNQPQHF.

The DNA for the CDR3 is TGCAGTGCTAGTGCCCCCTGGGGGGAGGGAGGCTACGAGCAGTACTTC. This codes for CSASAPWGEGGYEQYF. The rearrangement joins TRBV20-1 to TRBJ2-7, with TRBD2 matching over 7 bases. Germline CDR1 and CDR2: DFQATT and SNEGSKA (reference sequence). The CDR3 runs 16 residues. V shed 3 bases, J shed 3 bases, and the junction held 14 bases outside the gene matches.

Only a few counts were recorded for this clone. Within the sample, other DNA sequences also encode this same CDR3. The chain links TRBV6-1 to TRBJ2-1, with a weak D call TRBD1 (5 bases). The CDR3 consists of 14 residues. CDR1 is MNHNS and CDR2 is SASEGT in the germline V gene. V lost 6 bases, J lost 0 bases, and 9 bases lay in between. CDR3 protein: CASSTGSSYNEQFF. The CDR3 DNA is TGTGCCAGCAGCACAGGAAGCTCCTACAATGAGCAGTTCTTC.

This clone appeared a single time. The rearrangement uses TRBV20-1 and TRBJ1-3; D not certain. V lost 4 bases and J 4 bases, leaving 14 bases between the germline ends. The CDR3 contains 14 residues. Looked up from germline, CDR1 is DFQATT and CDR2 is SNEGSKA (reference sequence). The CDR3 protein is CSATDPAGGNTIYF. The CDR3 DNA is TGCAGTGCTACAGACCCCGCCGGGGGAAACACCATATATTTT.

The V call is TRBV19, the J call TRBJ2-7; 11 bases agree with TRBD2. Germline loops: CDR1 LNHDA, CDR2 SQIVND (reference sequence). The CDR3 is 15 amino acids. The V and J ends lost 1 base and 7 bases, in that order; junction bases with no gene match: 6. The CDR3 is CASSIVGTSGKEQYF. The DNA of the CDR3 is TGTGCCAGTAGTATAGTCGGGACTAGCGGTAAGGAGCAGTACTTC. The variable domain in full, with the rest retrieved from reference TRBV19 and TRBJ2-7, is DGGITQSPKYLFRKEGQNVTLSCEQNLNHDAMYWYRQDPGQGLRLIYYSQIVNDFQKGDIAEGYSVSREKKESFPLTVTSAQKNPTAFYLCASSIVGTSGKEQYFGPGTRLTVT.

CDR3 protein: CASSLPTGYFYGYTF. The DNA of the CDR3 is TGTGCCAGCAGCCTACCAACAGGATACTTCTATGGCTACACCTTC. This rearrangement joins TRBV7-2 to TRBJ1-2; perhaps TRBD1 as D (5 bases). Germline V lookup: CDR1 SGHTA, CDR2 FQGNSA. Trimming took off 5 bases at V and 4 bases at J, with 17 bases between the two ends. The CDR3 has 15 amino acids.

This clone was seen only a few times. No conserved phenylalanine or tryptophan ends this CDR3, so it is likely a read error. The limits of the CDR3 on the DNA are not certain, so only TCRdb's listed CDR3 is given. The chain combines TRBV9 with TRBJ2-1; the table gives TRBD1 as D, unverified against the DNA. CDR1 is SGDLS and CDR2 is YYNGEE in the germline V gene. The CDR3 is 9 residues long, counting both termini. The CDR3 loop is CASSDLAWG.

This clone occurred a few times. The chain carries TRBV10-3 and TRBJ1-2, with D possibly being TRBD1 (6 bases). V lost 11 bases and J 7 bases, leaving 20 bases between the germline ends. This CDR3 region has 13 residues. Germline V gene lookup returns CDR1 ENHRY and CDR2 SYGVKD. CDR3 sequence reads: CAVADGTPCGYTF. DNA of the CDR3: TGTGCCGTAGCGGACGGGACACCCTGTGGCTACACCTTC.

By its share, this clone is medium-sized (0.01 to 0.1%). The chain carries TRBV4-3 and TRBJ2-7; TRBD1 agrees at 9 bases. The CDR3 is 15 amino acids. V was pared by 1 base and J by 3 bases, with 4 bases of the junction left unmatched. The V gene's germline CDR1 is LGHNA and CDR2 YSLEER. Written as DNA, the CDR3 is TGCGCCAGCAGCCAAGGGACAGGGGAGCACTACGAGCAGTACTTC. Translating it yields CASSQGTGEHYEQYF.

This clone was observed a few times. V is TRBV7-3 and J is TRBJ2-7; maybe TRBD2 (6 bases). V was cut by 3 bases and J by 3 bases, with 15 bases left in between. The CDR3 sequence is 15 residues long. Germline CDR1 and CDR2: SGHTA and FQGTGA. CDR3: CASSLEPGLLYEQYF. The CDR3 nucleotides read TGTGCCAGCAGCTTGGAGCCGGGACTCCTCTACGAGCAGTACTTC.

There are a few counts of this clone. The genes are TRBV20-1 and TRBJ1-2, with D uncertain. Trimming pared 4 bases from V and 1 base from J, leaving 10 bases between. Germline values: CDR1 DFQATT, CDR2 SNEGSKA (reference sequence). This CDR3 region has 13 residues. CDR3 nucleotide sequence: TGCAGTGCTACCGAGCTCAATAACTATGGCTACACCTTC. Translating it yields CSATELNNYGYTF.

This clone has at least ten counts. The genes are TRBV3-1 and TRBJ2-7; D call uncertain. CDR3 size: 13 residues. Germline CDR1 reads LGHDT; CDR2 reads YNNKEL (reference sequence). The germline V and J ends were trimmed by 8 bases and 1 base, with 12 bases remaining between them. CDR3 nucleotide sequence: TGTGCCAGCCACGGGTGGGGATCCTACGAGCAGTACTTC. Translating it yields CASHGWGSYEQYF.

This clone was observed many times. The chain employs TRBV27 and TRBJ2-2; D is unclear. Looked up from germline, CDR1 is MNHEY and CDR2 is SMNVEV (reference sequence). CDR3 length: 12 residues. Trimming removed 1 base from V and 8 bases from J, with 5 bases in between. CDR3 nucleotides: TGTGCCAGCAGTTTATTGATAGGGGAGCTGTTTTTT. Its protein product is CASSLLIGELFF.

By sample fraction, this clone is medium-sized (0.01 to 0.1%). The chain recombines TRBV6-1 with TRBJ2-1; 7 positions match TRBD2. V gave up 3 bases and J gave up 8 bases; unmatched junction bases: 13. CDR1 MNHNS and CDR2 SASEGT come from the germline V gene. CDR3 length: 16 amino acids. This CDR3 is CASSDWGGSFIYEQFF. CDR3 DNA: TGTGCCAGCAGTGATTGGGGCGGGAGTTTTATTTATGAGCAGTTCTTC.

The chain employs TRBV6-1 and TRBJ1-2; 7 bases agree with TRBD1. Germline V gene lookup returns CDR1 MNHNS and CDR2 SASEGT. The CDR3 is 14 amino acids. V shed 5 bases and J 4 bases; nucleotides not matched to a gene: 7. In DNA form, the CDR3 reads TGTGCCAGCAGTTCGGACAGGCCGGGCTATGGCTACACCTTC. It codes for CASSSDRPGYGYTF.